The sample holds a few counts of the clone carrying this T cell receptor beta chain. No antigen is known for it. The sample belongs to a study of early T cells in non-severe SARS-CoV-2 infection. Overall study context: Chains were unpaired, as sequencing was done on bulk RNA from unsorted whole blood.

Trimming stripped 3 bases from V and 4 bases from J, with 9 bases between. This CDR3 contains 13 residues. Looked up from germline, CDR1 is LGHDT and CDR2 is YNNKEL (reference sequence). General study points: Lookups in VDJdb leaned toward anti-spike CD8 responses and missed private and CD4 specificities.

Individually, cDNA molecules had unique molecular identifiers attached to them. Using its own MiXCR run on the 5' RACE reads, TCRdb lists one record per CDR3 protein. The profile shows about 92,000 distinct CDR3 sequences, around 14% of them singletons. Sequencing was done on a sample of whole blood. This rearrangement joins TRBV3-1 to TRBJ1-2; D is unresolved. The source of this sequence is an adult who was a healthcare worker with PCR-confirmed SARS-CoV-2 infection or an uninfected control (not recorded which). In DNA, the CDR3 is TGTGCCAGCAGCCAGGCCGGGATCTATGGCTACACCTTC. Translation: CASSQAGIYGYTF. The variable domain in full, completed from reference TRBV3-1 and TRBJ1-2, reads DTAVSQTPKYLVTQMGNDKSIKCEQNLGHDTMYWYKQDSKKFLKIMFSYNNKELIINETVPNRFSPKSPDKAHLNLHINSLELGDSAVYFCASSQAGIYGYTFGSGTRLTVV.